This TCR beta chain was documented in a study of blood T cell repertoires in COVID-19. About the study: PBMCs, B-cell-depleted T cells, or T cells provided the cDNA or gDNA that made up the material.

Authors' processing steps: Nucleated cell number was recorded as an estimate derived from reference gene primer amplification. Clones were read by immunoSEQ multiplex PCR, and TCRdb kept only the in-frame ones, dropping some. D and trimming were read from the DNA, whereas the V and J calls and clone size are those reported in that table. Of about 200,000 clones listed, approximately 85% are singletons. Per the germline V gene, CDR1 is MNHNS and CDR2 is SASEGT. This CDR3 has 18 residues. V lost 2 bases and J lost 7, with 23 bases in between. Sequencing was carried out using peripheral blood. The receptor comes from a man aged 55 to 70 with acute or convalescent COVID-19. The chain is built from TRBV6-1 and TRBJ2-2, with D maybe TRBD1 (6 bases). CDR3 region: CASSERLDSQSRHGELFF. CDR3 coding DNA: TGTGCCAGCAGTGAACGTTTGGACAGTCAATCTCGGCACGGGGAGCTGTTTTTT.